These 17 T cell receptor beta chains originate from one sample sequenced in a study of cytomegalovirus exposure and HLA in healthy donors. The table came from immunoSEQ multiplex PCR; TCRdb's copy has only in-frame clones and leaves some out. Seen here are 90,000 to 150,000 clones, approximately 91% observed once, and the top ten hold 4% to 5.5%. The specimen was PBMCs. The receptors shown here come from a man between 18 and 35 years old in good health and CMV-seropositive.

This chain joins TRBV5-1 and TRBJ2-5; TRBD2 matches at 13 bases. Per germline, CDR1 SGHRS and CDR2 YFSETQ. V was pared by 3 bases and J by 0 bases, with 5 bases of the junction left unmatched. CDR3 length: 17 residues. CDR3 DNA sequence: TGCGCCAGCAGCTACCCGGGGACTAGCGGGGACCAAGAGACCCAGTACTTC. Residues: CASSYPGTSGDQETQYF.

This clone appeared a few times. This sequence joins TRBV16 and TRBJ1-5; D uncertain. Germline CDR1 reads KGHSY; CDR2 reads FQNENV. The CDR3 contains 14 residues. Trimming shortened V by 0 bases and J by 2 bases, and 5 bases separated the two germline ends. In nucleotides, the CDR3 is TGTGCCAGCAGCCAATCTGCGGGCAATCAGCCCCAGCATTTT. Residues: CASSQSAGNQPQHF.

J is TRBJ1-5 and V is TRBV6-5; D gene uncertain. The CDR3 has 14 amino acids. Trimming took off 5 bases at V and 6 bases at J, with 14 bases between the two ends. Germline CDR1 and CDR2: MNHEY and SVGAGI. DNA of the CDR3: TGTGCCAGCAGTACCACCCCGGCGGGTCAGCCCCAGCATTTT. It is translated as CASSTTPAGQPQHF.

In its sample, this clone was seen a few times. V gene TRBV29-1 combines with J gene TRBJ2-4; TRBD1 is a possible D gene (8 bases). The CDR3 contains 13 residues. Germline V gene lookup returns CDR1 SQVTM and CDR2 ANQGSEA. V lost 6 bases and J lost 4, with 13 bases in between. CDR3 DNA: TGCAGCGTCACAGGGGGGGGGAAAAACATTCAGTACTTC. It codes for CSVTGGGKNIQYF.

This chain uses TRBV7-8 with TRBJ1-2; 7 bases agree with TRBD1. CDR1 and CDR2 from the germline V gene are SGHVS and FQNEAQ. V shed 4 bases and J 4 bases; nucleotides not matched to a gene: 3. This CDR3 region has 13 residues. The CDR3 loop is CASSSGQLYGYTF. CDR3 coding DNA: TGTGCCAGCAGCTCGGGACAGCTCTATGGCTACACCTTC.

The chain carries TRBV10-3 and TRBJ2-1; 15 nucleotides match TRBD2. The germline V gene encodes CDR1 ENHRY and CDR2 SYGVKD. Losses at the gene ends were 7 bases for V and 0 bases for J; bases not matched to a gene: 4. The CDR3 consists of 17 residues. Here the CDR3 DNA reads TGTGCCATCAAGGGGACTAGCGGGGGGAGCTCCTACAATGAGCAGTTCTTC. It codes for CAIKGTSGGSSYNEQFF.

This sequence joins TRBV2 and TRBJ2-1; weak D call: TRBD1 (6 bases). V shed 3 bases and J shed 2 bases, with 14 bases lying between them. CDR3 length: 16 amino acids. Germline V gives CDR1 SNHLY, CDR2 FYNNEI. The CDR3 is CASSDAGRGPYNEQFF. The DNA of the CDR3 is TGTGCCAGCAGTGACGCGGGCAGGGGTCCCTACAATGAGCAGTTCTTC.

The CDR3 here is CASMLGAVNYGYTF. For the CDR3, the DNA is TGTGCCAGCATGTTGGGGGCAGTAAACTATGGCTACACCTTC. This chain connects TRBV6-1 to TRBJ1-2; D perhaps matches TRBD1 (6 bases). CDR3 length: 14 amino acids. Germline V gives CDR1 MNHNS, CDR2 SASEGT. V shed 7 bases and J shed 2 bases, with 14 bases lying between them.

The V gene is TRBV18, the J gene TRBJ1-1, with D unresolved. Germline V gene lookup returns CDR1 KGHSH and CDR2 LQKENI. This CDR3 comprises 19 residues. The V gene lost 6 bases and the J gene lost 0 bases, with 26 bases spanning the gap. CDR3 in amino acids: CASSPFGLREPFMNTEAFF. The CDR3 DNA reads TGTGCCAGCTCCCCCTTTGGACTGAGGGAACCCTTCATGAACACTGAAGCTTTCTTT. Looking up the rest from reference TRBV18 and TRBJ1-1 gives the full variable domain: NAGVMQNPRHLVRRRGQEARLRCSPMKGHSHVYWYRQLPEEGLKFMVYLQKENIIDESGMPKERFSAEFPKEGPSILRIQQVVRGDSAAYFCASSPFGLREPFMNTEAFFGQGTRLTVV.

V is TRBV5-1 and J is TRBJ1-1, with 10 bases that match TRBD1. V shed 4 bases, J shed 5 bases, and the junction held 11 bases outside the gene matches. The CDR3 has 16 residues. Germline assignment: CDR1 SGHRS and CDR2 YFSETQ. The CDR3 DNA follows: TGCGCCAGCAGCCCCGGTGGGACAGGGGTTGGGACTGAAGCTTTCTTT. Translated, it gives CASSPGGTGVGTEAFF.

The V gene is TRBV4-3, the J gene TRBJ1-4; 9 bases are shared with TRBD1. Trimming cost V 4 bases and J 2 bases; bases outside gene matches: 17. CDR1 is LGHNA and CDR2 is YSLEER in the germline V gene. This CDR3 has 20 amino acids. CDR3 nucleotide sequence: TGCGCCAGCAGCCTCCGTAGGGGTCGGGACAGGGAAGCGACTAATGAAAAACTGTTTTTT. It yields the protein CASSLRRGRDREATNEKLFF.

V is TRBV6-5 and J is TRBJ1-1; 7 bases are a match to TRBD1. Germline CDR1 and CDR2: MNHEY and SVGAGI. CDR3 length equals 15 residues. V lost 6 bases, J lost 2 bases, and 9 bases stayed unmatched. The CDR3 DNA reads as TGTGCCAGCAGGGCCTCGAGGGACAGAAACACTGAAGCTTTCTTT. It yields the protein CASRASRDRNTEAFF.

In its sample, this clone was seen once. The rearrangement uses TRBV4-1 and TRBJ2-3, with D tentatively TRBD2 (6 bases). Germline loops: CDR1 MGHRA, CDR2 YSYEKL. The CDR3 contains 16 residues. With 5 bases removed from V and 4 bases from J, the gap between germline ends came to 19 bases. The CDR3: CASSTKPHSGADTQYF. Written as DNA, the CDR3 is TGCGCCAGCAGCACCAAGCCCCATTCGGGGGCAGATACGCAGTATTTT.

The CDR3 sequence: CASSEAINRVEETQYF. In DNA form, the CDR3 reads TGTGCCAGCAGTGAAGCAATCAACAGGGTCGAAGAGACCCAGTACTTC. The rearrangement uses TRBV6-1 and TRBJ2-5; D may be TRBD1 (6 bases). This CDR3 is built from 16 residues. Germline V gene sequence: CDR1 MNHNS, CDR2 SASEGT. V lost 0 bases and J 3 bases, leaving 14 bases between the germline ends.

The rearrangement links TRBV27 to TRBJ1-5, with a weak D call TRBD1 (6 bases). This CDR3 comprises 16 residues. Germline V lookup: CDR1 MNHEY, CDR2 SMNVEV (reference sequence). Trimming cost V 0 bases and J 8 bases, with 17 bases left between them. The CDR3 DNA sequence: TGTGCCAGCAGTTTATCAGCCAGGGGAAGTGGGGAGCCCCAGCATTTT. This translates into CASSLSARGSGEPQHF.

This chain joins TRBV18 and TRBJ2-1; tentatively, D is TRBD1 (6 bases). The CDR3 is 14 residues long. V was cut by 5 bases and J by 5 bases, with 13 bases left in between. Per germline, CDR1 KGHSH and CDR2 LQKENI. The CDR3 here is CASSTPQGHNEQFF. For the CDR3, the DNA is TGTGCCAGCTCAACCCCCCAGGGGCACAATGAGCAGTTCTTC.

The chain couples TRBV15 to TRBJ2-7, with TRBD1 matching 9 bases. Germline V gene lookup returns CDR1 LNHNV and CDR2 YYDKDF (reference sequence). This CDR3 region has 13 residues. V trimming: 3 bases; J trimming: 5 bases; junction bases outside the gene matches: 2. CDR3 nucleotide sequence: TGTGCCACCAGCAGTACAGGGGGCGACGAGCAGTACTTC. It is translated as CATSSTGGDEQYF.